Included here is one T cell receptor (beta chain) sequence, with context. The sample belongs to a study of blood T cell repertoires in COVID-19. In the study overall: Sites across the United States, Italy and Spain contributed samples from acute and convalescent COVID-19. PBMCs, B-cell-depleted T cells, or T cells provided the cDNA or gDNA that made up the material.

Methods used by the authors: Cell counts per sample came from amplifying reference gene primers. The protocol was immunoSEQ multiplex PCR, while the TCRdb copy is restricted to in-frame clones and leaves out a portion. V and J calls plus clone size are reproduced from that table; the DNA served to infer D and trimming. The repertoire holds around 67,000 clones, with about 70% as singletons. Germline values: CDR1 SGHRS, CDR2 YFSETQ. Trimming removed 1 base at V and 3 bases at J, with 11 bases between. The CDR3 loop spans 14 amino acids. The rearrangement uses TRBV5-1 and TRBJ2-7, with TRBD1 as a possible D gene (5 bases). Input material: peripheral blood. The TCR originated in a woman between 65 and 79 years old with acute or convalescent COVID-19. The CDR3, as DNA: TGCGCCAGCAGCTTGAGCTATCAGGGCTACGAGCAGTACTTC. Its translation is CASSLSYQGYEQYF.